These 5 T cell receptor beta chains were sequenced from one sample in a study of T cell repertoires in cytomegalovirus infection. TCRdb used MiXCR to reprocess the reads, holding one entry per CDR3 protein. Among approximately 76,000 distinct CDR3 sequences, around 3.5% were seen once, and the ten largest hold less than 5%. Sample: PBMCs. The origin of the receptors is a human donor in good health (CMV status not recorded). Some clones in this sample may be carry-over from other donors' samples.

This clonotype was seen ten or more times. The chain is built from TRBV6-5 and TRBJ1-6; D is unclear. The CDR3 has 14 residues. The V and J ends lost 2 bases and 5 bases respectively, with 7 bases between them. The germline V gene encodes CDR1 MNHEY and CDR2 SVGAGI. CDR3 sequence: CASSYGRNNSPLHF. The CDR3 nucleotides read TGTGCCAGCAGTTACGGGCGGAATAATTCACCCCTCCACTTT.

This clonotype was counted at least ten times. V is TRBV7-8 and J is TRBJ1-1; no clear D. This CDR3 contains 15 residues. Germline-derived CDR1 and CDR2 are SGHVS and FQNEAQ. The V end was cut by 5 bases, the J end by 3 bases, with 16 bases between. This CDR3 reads CASSPQPHEDTEAFF. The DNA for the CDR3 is TGTGCCAGCAGCCCCCAGCCTCACGAGGACACTGAAGCTTTCTTT.

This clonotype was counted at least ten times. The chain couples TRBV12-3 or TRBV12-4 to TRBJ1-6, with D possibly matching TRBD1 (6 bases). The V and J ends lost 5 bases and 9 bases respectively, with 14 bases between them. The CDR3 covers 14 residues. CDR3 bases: TGTGCCAGCAGTCCCCAGGGGATGGGTTCACCCCTCCACTTT. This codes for CASSPQGMGSPLHF.

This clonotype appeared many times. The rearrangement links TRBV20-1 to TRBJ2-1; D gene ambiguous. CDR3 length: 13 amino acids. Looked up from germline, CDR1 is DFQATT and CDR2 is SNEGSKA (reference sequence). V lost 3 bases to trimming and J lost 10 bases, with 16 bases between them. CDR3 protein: CSASFVSFREQFF. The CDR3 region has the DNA TGCAGTGCTAGTTTTGTGTCATTCAGGGAGCAGTTCTTC.

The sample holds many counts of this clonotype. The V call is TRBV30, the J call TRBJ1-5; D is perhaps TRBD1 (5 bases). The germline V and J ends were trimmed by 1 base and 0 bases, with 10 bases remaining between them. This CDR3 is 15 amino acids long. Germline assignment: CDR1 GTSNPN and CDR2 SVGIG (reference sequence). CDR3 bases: TGTGCCTGGAGTGCTCCAGGGTATAGCAATCAGCCCCAGCATTTT. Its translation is CAWSAPGYSNQPQHF.